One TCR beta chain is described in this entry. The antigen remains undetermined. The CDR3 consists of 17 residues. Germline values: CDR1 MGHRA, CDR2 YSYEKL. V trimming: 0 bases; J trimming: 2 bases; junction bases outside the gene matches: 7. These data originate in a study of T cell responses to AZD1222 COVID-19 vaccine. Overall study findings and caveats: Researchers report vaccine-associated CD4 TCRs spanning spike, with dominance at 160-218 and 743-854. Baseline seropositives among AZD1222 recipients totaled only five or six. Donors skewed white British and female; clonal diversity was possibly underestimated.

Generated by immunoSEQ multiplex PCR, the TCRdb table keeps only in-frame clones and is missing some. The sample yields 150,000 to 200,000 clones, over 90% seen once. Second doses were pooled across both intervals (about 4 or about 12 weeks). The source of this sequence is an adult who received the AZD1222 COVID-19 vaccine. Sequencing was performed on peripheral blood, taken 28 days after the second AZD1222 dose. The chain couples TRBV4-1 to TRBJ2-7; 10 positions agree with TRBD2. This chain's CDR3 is CASSQDGALAGAYEQYF. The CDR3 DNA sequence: TGCGCCAGCAGCCAAGATGGGGCCCTAGCGGGGGCCTACGAGCAGTACTTC.